This T cell receptor (beta chain) comes out of a study of blood T cells in healthy people across ages. Study-level points and caveats: Changes in expanded clonotypes were possibly confounded, as the CMV status of donors was unknown. More naive CD4+ cells and higher diversity were found in long-lived than in aged donors.

A remark on this clonotype: Its matching antigen is unknown.

PCR was performed a second time for about 7 to 12 cycles using a sample-barcoded 5' primer and a J-beta primer mix. Each cDNA molecule was tagged by a template-switch adaptor that had 12 random nucleotides. TCRdb re-called the 5' RACE reads with MiXCR, one entry per CDR3 protein. Of 850,000 to 1,000,000 distinct CDR3 sequences in the sample, about 51% were seen once. This CDR3 has 12 amino acids. This chain links TRBV21-1 with TRBJ2-5. TRBV21-1 constitutes a pseudogene. Material for sequencing was blood. The sequence derives from a woman between 55 and 75 years old in good health. CDR3 sequence (DNA): TGTGCCAGCAGCAAAAAACGAGAGACCCAGTACTTC. The encoded protein is CASSKKRETQYF.